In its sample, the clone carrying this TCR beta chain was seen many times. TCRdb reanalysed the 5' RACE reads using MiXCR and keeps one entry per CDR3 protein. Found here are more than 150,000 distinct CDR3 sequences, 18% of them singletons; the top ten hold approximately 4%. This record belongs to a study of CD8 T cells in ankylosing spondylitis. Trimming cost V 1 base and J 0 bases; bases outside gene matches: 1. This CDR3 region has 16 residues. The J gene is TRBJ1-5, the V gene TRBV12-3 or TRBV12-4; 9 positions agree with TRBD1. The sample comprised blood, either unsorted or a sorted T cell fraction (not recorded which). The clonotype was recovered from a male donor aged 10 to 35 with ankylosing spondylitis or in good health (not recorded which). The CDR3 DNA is TGTGCCAGCAGTTTAGGGACAGGGGTTAGCAATCAGCCCCAGCATTTT. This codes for CASSLGTGVSNQPQHF.